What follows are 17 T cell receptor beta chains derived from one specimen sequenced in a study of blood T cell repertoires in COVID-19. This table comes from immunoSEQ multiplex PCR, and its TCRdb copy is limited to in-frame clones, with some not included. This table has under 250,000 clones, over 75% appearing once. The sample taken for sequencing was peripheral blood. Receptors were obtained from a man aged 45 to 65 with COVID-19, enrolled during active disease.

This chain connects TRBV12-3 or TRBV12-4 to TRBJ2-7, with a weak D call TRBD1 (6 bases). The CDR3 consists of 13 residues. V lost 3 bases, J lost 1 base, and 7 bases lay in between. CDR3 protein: CASSFTGSYEQYF. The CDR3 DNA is TGTGCCAGCAGTTTCACAGGGTCCTACGAGCAGTACTTC.

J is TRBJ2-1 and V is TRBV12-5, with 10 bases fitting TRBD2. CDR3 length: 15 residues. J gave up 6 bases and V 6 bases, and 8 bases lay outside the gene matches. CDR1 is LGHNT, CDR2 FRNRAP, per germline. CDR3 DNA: TGTGCTAGTGGATCCGGGACTAGCGTCTCCAATGAGCAGTTCTTC. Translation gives CASGSGTSVSNEQFF.

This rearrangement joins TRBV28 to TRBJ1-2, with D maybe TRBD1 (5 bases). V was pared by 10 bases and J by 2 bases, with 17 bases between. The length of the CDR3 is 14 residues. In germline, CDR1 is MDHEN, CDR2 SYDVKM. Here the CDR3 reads CATMVGLSNYGYTF. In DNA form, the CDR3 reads TGTGCCACCATGGTGGGACTTTCAAACTATGGCTACACCTTC.

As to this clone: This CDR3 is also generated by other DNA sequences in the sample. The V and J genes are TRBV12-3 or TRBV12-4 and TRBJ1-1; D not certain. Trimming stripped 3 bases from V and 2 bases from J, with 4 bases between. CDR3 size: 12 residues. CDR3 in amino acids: CASSFLNTEAFF. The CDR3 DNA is TGTGCCAGCAGTTTTCTAAACACTGAAGCTTTCTTT.

CDR3 sequence (DNA): TGTGCCAGTAGTATTTTTGGGGCGGGGGCCAATGAAAAACTGTTTTTT. Translating gives CASSIFGAGANEKLFF. The chain combines TRBV19 with TRBJ1-4, with D possibly matching TRBD1 (6 bases). The CDR3 totals 16 residues. The germline CDR1 and CDR2 sequences are LNHDA and SQIVND (reference sequence). V lost 3 bases to trimming and J lost 5 bases, with 16 bases between them.

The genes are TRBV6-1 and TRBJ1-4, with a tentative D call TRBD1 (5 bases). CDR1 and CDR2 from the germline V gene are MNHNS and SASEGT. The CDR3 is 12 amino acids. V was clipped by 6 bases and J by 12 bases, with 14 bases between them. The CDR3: CASSTGDGELFF. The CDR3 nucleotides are TGTGCCAGCAGCACGGGGGACGGTGAACTGTTTTTT.

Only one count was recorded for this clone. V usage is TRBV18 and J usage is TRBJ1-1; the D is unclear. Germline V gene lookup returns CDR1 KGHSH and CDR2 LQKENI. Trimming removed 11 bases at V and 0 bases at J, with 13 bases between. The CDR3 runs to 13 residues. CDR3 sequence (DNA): TGTGCCCACGCGGCAAGCGTGAACACTGAAGCTTTCTTT. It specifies CAHAASVNTEAFF.

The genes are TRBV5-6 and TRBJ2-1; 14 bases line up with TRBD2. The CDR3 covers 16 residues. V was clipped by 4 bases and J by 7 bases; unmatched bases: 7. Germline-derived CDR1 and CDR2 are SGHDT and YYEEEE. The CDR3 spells CASSAGLAGVINEQFF. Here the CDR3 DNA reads TGTGCCAGCAGCGCGGGACTAGCGGGAGTAATAAATGAGCAGTTCTTC.

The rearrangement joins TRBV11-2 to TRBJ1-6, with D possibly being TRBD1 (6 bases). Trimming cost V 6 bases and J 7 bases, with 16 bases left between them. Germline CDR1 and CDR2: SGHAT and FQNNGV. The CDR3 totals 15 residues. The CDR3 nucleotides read TGTGCCAGCAGTTTGCGGACAGTCTTAAATTCACCCCTCCACTTT. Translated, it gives CASSLRTVLNSPLHF.

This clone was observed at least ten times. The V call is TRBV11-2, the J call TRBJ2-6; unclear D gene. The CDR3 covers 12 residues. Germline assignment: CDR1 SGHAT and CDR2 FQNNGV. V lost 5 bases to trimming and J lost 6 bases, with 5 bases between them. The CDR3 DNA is TGTGCCAGCAGCCCCCTGGCCAACGTCCTGACTTTC. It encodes CASSPLANVLTF. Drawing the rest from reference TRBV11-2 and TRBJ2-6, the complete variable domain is EAGVAQSPRYKIIEKRQSVAFWCNPISGHATLYWYQQILGQGPKLLIQFQNNGVVDDSQLPKDRFSAERLKGVDSTLKIQPAKLEDSAVYLCASSPLANVLTFGAGSRLTVL.

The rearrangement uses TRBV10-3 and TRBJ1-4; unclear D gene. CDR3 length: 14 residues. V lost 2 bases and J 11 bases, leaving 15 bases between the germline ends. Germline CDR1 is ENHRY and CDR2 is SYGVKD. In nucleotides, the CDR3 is TGTGCCATCAGTGAGCCCCGGGGAGGCGCGAAACTGTTTTTT. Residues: CAISEPRGGAKLFF.

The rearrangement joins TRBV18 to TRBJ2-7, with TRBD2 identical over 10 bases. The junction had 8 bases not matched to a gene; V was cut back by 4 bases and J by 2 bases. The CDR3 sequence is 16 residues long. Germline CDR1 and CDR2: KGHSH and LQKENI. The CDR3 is CASSLSGTSVAYEQYF. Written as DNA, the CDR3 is TGTGCCAGCTCACTGTCCGGGACTAGCGTGGCCTACGAGCAGTACTTC.

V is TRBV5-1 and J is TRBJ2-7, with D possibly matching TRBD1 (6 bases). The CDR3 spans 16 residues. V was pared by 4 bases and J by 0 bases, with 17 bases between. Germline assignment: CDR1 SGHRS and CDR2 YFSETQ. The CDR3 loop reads CASSLGTFLSSYEQYF. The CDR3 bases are TGCGCCAGCAGCCTCGGGACATTCTTGAGCTCCTACGAGCAGTACTTC.

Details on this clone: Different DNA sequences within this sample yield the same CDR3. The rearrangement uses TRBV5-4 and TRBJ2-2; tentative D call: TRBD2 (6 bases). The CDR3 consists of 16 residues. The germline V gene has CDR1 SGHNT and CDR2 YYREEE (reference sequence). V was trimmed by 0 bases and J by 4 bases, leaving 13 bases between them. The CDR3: CASSLGGTGGTGELFF. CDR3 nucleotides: TGTGCCAGCAGCTTGGGAGGGACTGGGGGCACCGGGGAGCTGTTTTTT.

The CDR3 nucleotides are TGTGCCAGCAGCCCAGGGGATCTCGGGCTGCAGCCCCAGCATTTT. Amino acid sequence: CASSPGDLGLQPQHF. The chain uses TRBV9 and TRBJ1-5; tentative D call: TRBD1 (6 bases). Trimming cost V 4 bases and J 7 bases, with 18 bases left between them. The germline V gene encodes CDR1 SGDLS and CDR2 YYNGEE. The length of the CDR3 is 15 residues.

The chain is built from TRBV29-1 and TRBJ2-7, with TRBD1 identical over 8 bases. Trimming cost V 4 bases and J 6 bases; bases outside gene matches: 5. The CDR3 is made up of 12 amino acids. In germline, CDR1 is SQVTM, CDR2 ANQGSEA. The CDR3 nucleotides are TGCAGCGTTGGGGACAGGCTAAGCGAGCAGTACTTC. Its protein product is CSVGDRLSEQYF.

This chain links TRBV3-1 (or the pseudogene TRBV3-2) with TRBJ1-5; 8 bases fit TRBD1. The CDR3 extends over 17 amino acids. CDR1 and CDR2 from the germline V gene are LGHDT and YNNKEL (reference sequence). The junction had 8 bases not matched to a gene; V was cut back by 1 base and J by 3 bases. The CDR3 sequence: CASSQGLVDRDNQPQHF. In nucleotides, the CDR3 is TGTGCCAGCAGCCAAGGGTTGGTGGACAGGGACAATCAGCCCCAGCATTTT.